The 8 T cell receptor beta chains presented below share a single source sample, sequenced in a study of T cells after yellow fever vaccination. One entry per CDR3 protein, called by TCRdb with MiXCR from the 5' RACE reads. This table holds some 390,000 distinct CDR3 sequences, around 20% found once. Sequenced material: PBMCs, taken before the yellow fever booster vaccination. These TCRs come from a man aged 18 to 30 who received the YFV17D yellow fever vaccine.

The chain carries TRBV20-1 and TRBJ2-3, with a possible D match to TRBD2 (6 bases). There are 14 residues in the CDR3. Germline values: CDR1 DFQATT, CDR2 SNEGSKA (reference sequence). V lost 3 bases and J 0 bases, leaving 10 bases between the germline ends. CDR3 nucleotides: TGCAGTGCTAGGGCGGGACCTAGCACAGATACGCAGTATTTT. This encodes CSARAGPSTDTQYF.

This clonotype showed up just a few times. The rearrangement links TRBV4-3 to TRBJ1-1; D perhaps matches TRBD1 (6 bases). The germline gives CDR1 LGHNA, CDR2 YSLEER. With 3 bases removed from V and 3 bases from J, the gap between germline ends came to 14 bases. The CDR3 contains 15 residues. CDR3 in amino acids: CASSQGSTGDTEAFF. The CDR3 coding sequence is TGCGCCAGCAGCCAGGGATCGACAGGTGACACTGAAGCTTTCTTT.

For the CDR3, the DNA is TGTGCCAGCAGCGACCCACAGGGGAGGAACACTGAAGCTTTCTTT. Encoded protein: CASSDPQGRNTEAFF. The chain employs TRBV21-1 and TRBJ1-1; TRBD1 reflects the table's D call only, with no check against the DNA. TRBV21-1 represents a pseudogene. There are 15 residues in the CDR3.

The chain combines TRBV5-1 with TRBJ1-2; no reliable D call. The CDR3 has 14 residues. The V gene lost 1 base and the J gene lost 5 bases, with 12 bases spanning the gap. Looked up from germline, CDR1 is SGHRS and CDR2 is YFSETQ. This CDR3 is CASSLNLEPYGYTF. CDR3 bases: TGCGCCAGCAGCTTGAATTTGGAGCCGTATGGCTACACCTTC.

The genes are TRBV5-3 and TRBJ2-5; perhaps D is TRBD1 or TRBD2 (5 bases each). TRBV5-3 is recorded as an ORF, its role being uncertain. The CDR3 consists of 13 residues. V was clipped by 4 bases and J by 7 bases, with 14 bases between them. CDR3 DNA: TGTGCCAGAAGCACCGGGACGTCCGGGACCCAGTACTTC. Translated, it gives CARSTGTSGTQYF.

The rearrangement joins TRBV6-6 to TRBJ1-5; perhaps TRBD1 as D (5 bases). This CDR3 spans 15 amino acids. Germline loops: CDR1 MNHNY, CDR2 SVGAGI (reference sequence). The ends were cut back, 6 bases at V and 4 bases at J, with 16 bases in the middle. CDR3 loop: CASRWTAGINQPQHF. CDR3 coding DNA: TGTGCCAGCAGATGGACCGCAGGGATAAATCAGCCCCAGCATTTT.

There are a few counts of this clonotype. The V and J genes are TRBV30 and TRBJ2-7; maybe TRBD1 (6 bases). The CDR3 is made up of 14 amino acids. Between the trimmed V and J ends, which lost 5 bases and 4 bases, there was a span of 18 bases. CDR1 and CDR2 (germline): GTSNPN, SVGIG (reference sequence). In nucleotides, the CDR3 is TGTGCCTGGGAAGGAGACAGGAGACGTTACGAGCAGTACTTC. It translates to CAWEGDRRRYEQYF.

This clonotype has at least ten counts. The rearrangement uses TRBV6-2 or TRBV6-3 and TRBJ2-3; no definite D call. Germline V lookup: CDR1 MNHEY, CDR2 SVGEGT. The V and J ends lost 0 bases and 7 bases respectively, with 2 bases between them. This CDR3 comprises 11 residues. CDR3 sequence: CASSYSYTQYF. CDR3 nucleotide sequence: TGTGCCAGCAGTTACTCCTATACGCAGTATTTT.